These T cell receptor beta chains were read from a single sample in a study of Ad26.COV2.S vaccination and SARS-CoV-2 variants. The assay was immunoSEQ multiplex PCR, and TCRdb's table has in-frame clones only and misses some. Of roughly 700,000 clones in the sample, 89% were seen once. The sequences come from peripheral blood, collected in a trial of Ad26.COV2.S vaccine versus placebo. These TCRs come from a person between 18 and 65 years old who received the Ad26.COV2.S COVID-19 vaccine or a placebo. CDR3s include the opening cysteine and the closing phenylalanine or tryptophan. Fields, in order: J gene, V gene, clone size, D gene, CDR3 protein, CDR3 DNA. D genes are given only for firm matches. Where a row states a size, it is once, few, many or the class of an expanded clone; other rows omit it.

>TRBJ2-7|TRBV25-1|NA|TRBD1
CASRLDRGSSYEQYF
TGTGCCAGCAGATTGGACAGGGGAAGCTCCTACGAGCAGTACTTC
>TRBJ2-2|TRBV11-3|NA|NA
CASSLDRSGGELFF
TGTGCCAGCAGCTTAGATCGAAGTGGCGGGGAGCTGTTTTTT
>TRBJ2-7|TRBV6-5|NA|TRBD1
CASTPDRFGSEQYF
TGTGCCAGCACCCCGGACAGGTTTGGATCCGAGCAGTACTTC
>TRBJ1-1|TRBV30|once|TRBD1
CAWDRATEAFF
TGTGCCTGGGACAGGGCGACTGAAGCTTTCTTT
>TRBJ2-5|TRBV6-5|NA|NA
CASSNNGRGLGTQYF
TGTGCCAGCAGTAACAATGGCCGGGGTCTCGGGACCCAGTACTTC
>TRBJ2-7|TRBV11-2|NA|NA
CASSLEARSYEQYF
TGTGCCAGCAGCTTAGAGGCACGTTCCTACGAGCAGTACTTC
>TRBJ2-7|TRBV7-2|NA|TRBD1
CASSLDAGGSYEQYF
TGTGCCAGCAGCTTAGACGCAGGGGGATCCTACGAGCAGTACTTC
>TRBJ1-1|TRBV11-3|few|TRBD1
CASSPGTGWNTEAFF
TGTGCCAGCAGCCCCGGGACAGGGTGGAACACTGAAGCTTTCTTT
>TRBJ1-1|TRBV19|NA|TRBD1
CASSRRDREAFF
TGTGCCAGTAGCCGCCGGGACAGAGAAGCTTTCTTT
>TRBJ1-6|TRBV3-1/TRBV3-2|NA|NA
CASSQEVGSNSPLHF
TGTGCCAGCAGCCAAGAGGTAGGGAGTAATTCACCCCTCCACTTT
>TRBJ2-1|TRBV5-1|NA|TRBD2
CASSFLGLAGGPGEQFF
TGCGCCAGCAGCTTCTTAGGACTAGCGGGAGGGCCGGGTGAGCAGTTCTTC
>TRBJ1-5|TRBV10-3|NA|TRBD1
CAISDGTGLNQPQHF
TGTGCCATCAGTGACGGGACAGGTCTTAATCAGCCCCAGCATTTT
>TRBJ2-1|TRBV3-1/TRBV3-2|NA|TRBD2
CASSHPSGSLYEQFF
TGTGCCAGCAGCCACCCTAGCGGGAGTCTGTATGAGCAGTTCTTC
>TRBJ1-2|TRBV10-2|NA|NA
CASSESLGRGGYTF
TGCGCCAGCAGTGAGTCGCTAGGAAGAGGCGGCTACACCTTC
>TRBJ2-6|TRBV6-1|NA|NA
CASSEAIRGSGANVLTF
TGTGCCAGCAGTGAAGCCATAAGGGGATCTGGGGCCAACGTCCTGACTTTC
>TRBJ2-7|TRBV7-9|NA|NA
CASSRDGYEQYF
TGTGCCAGCAGCCGGGACGGCTACGAGCAGTACTTC
>TRBJ2-7|TRBV6-1|NA|TRBD1
CASSEVGTGPRDEQYF
TGTGCCAGCAGTGAAGTGGGGACAGGGCCCCGGGACGAGCAGTACTTC
>TRBJ2-7|TRBV6-5|once|TRBD1
CASSRGTGPFEQYF
TGTGCCAGCAGCCGCGGGACAGGACCCTTCGAGCAGTACTTC
>TRBJ2-1|TRBV7-9|once|NA
CASSPTVNNEQFF
TGTGCCAGCAGCCCGACTGTCAACAATGAGCAGTTCTTC
>TRBJ2-6|TRBV24-1|NA|NA
CATSQGWANVLTF
TGTGCCACCAGTCAGGGGTGGGCCAACGTCCTGACTTTC
>TRBJ2-7|TRBV6-1|NA|TRBD2
CASSEGWGGGGEQYF
TGTGCCAGCAGTGAAGGCTGGGGTGGCGGGGGCGAGCAGTACTTC
>TRBJ2-3|TRBV19|NA|NA
CASRGATPRKDTQYF
TGTGCCAGTAGGGGGGCCACCCCTAGGAAAGATACGCAGTATTTT
>TRBJ1-1|TRBV7-2|NA|TRBD1
CASSLTGGGTEAFF
TGTGCCAGCAGCTTAACAGGGGGCGGAACTGAAGCTTTCTTT
>TRBJ2-2|TRBV19|NA|TRBD1
CASSMRTGGADTGELFF
TGTGCCAGTAGTATGCGGACAGGGGGCGCCGACACCGGGGAGCTGTTTTTT
>TRBJ1-2|TRBV27|NA|NA
CASSLYSGHGYTF
TGTGCCAGCAGTTTATATTCAGGGCATGGCTACACCTTC
>TRBJ2-7|TRBV7-2|NA|NA
CASSLFGAWGYEQYF
TGTGCCAGCAGCTTATTCGGGGCTTGGGGCTACGAGCAGTACTTC
>TRBJ1-2|TRBV23-1|NA|NA
CASSQGQDYGYTF
TGCGCCAGCAGTCAAGGCCAGGACTATGGCTACACCTTC
>TRBJ2-3|TRBV11-2|NA|NA
CASTQGRADTQYF
TGTGCCAGCACCCAGGGACGGGCAGATACGCAGTATTTT
>TRBJ2-2|TRBV7-2|NA|NA
CASSLGPGAHTGELFF
TGTGCCAGCAGCTTAGGGCCAGGGGCGCACACCGGGGAGCTGTTTTTT
>TRBJ2-7|TRBV7-9|NA|TRBD1
CASSPGTATYEQYF
TGTGCCAGCAGTCCCGGGACAGCTACCTACGAGCAGTACTTC
>TRBJ2-7|TRBV2|many|TRBD2
CASRQGGPHEQYF
TGTGCCAGCAGGCAGGGAGGGCCCCACGAGCAGTACTTC
>TRBJ2-5|TRBV21-1|NA|NA
CASSYRVRVFNETQYF
TGTGCCAGCAGCTACAGGGTGAGGGTATTTAACGAGACCCAGTACTTC
>TRBJ2-4|TRBV19|NA|TRBD2
CASSTGLAGVLGKNIQYF
TGTGCCAGTAGTACCGGACTAGCGGGAGTGCTCGGGAAAAACATTCAGTACTTC
>TRBJ2-7|TRBV5-5|NA|NA
CASSLVGGLRYEQYF
TGTGCCAGCAGCTTGGTTGGGGGGCTCCGATACGAGCAGTACTTC
>TRBJ1-2|TRBV11-2|NA|NA
CASSLGRVGYTF
TGTGCCAGCAGCTTAGGACGTGTAGGCTACACCTTC
>TRBJ1-5|TRBV19|NA|NA
CASSIGPSGGYSNQPQHF
TGTGCCAGTAGTATAGGGCCCTCCGGGGGGTATAGCAATCAGCCCCAGCATTTT
>TRBJ1-2|TRBV3-1/TRBV3-2|NA|NA
CASSVEGSEPYGYTF
TGTGCCAGCAGCGTTGAGGGCAGCGAGCCCTATGGCTACACCTTC
>TRBJ2-5|TRBV7-2|NA|NA
CASSIHQETQYF
TGTGCCAGCAGCATCCACCAAGAGACCCAGTACTTC
>TRBJ1-4|TRBV23-1|NA|TRBD1
CASSERPGQGDEKLFF
TGCGCCAGCAGTGAGAGGCCGGGACAGGGGGACGAAAAACTGTTTTTT
>TRBJ1-3|TRBV6-6|NA|NA
CASSYRPSSGNTIYF
TGTGCCAGCAGTTACCGACCGTCCTCTGGAAACACCATATATTTT